This TCR beta chain was sequenced during a study of T cells in Graves' hyperthyroidism and ophthalmopathy. Study results and caveats: Researchers found most expanded thyroid clonotypes above 0.001 in blood as well.

The TCR beta CDR3 regions underwent amplification using RNA transcripts as the source. HTBI primers were used for first-round RT-PCR of the TCR CDR3. TCRdb reanalysed the multiplex PCR reads using MiXCR and keeps one entry per CDR3 protein. The sample holds under 350,000 distinct CDR3 sequences, over 15% seen once. Only a few counts were recorded for this clonotype. Antigen specificity is unknown. The study excluded patients with uncontrolled infection, other autoimmune disease, pregnancy or lactation. Together with thyroid ultrasound, orbital computed tomography, serum thyroxine and TRAb, clinical symptoms were used for diagnoses. Fresh peripheral blood, roughly 10 ml of it, supplied the PBMCs. CDR3 length equals 15 residues. Trimming pared 1 base from V and 5 bases from J, leaving 14 bases between. In germline, CDR1 is LGHDT, CDR2 YNNKEL (reference sequence).

The rearrangement uses TRBV3-1 and TRBJ1-1, with D possibly TRBD1 on 5 matching bases. The TCR was taken from a woman aged 55 to 70 with Graves' ophthalmopathy. The sample taken for sequencing was blood. CDR3 in DNA: TGTGCCAGCAGCCAAGTTCGGAGGGGCAATACTGAAGCTTTCTTT. The encoded protein is CASSQVRRGNTEAFF.